This T cell receptor beta chain was obtained from a study of OX40 agonist ivuxolimab in advanced cancers. Study outcomes and limitations: Some nonresponders also had low normalized T-cell clonal expansion.

Profiling relied on immunoSEQ multiplex PCR, and the TCRdb table lists in-frame clones only, not all of them. The table shows around 80,000 clones, with over 85% occurring only once. In the case of this clone: Its antigen is undetermined.

The timepoints at which blood was sampled were baseline, cycle 4 day 1, and cycle 7 day 1. V shed 4 bases, J shed 5 bases, and the junction held 10 bases outside the gene matches. Germline V CDR1 and CDR2: LNHDA, SQIVND (reference sequence). The CDR3 is 17 amino acids. The chain couples TRBV19 to TRBJ2-5, with 13 bases fitting TRBD2. The origin of this receptor is an adult with an advanced solid tumor such as melanoma, head and neck, liver or kidney cancer. Here the sequenced sample was CD4+ or CD8+ T cells sorted from blood, taken in a trial of the OX40 agonist ivuxolimab. The CDR3 nucleotides are TGTGCCAGTAGTACGCACCTACTAGCGGGAGGGCCGGAGACCCAGTACTTC. Protein sequence: CASSTHLLAGGPETQYF.